The rows below give T cell receptor beta chains drawn from one sample of a study of T-cell memory formation after mild COVID-19. MiXCR, applied by TCRdb to the 5' RACE reads, yields one record per CDR3 protein. The table records 300,000 to 400,000 distinct CDR3 sequences, roughly 20% of them present only once. The sequenced sample consisted of PBMCs or a T cell subset sorted from them (not recorded which). These receptors came from an adult woman who had mild COVID-19 (a few samples of this study predate the infection). Cell type and time point are not known. Both conserved end residues are part of each CDR3. A D gene is named only where the DNA matches it firmly. Expanded clones get a size class; other rows say once, few or many, or leave the size out.

TRBJ2-3 . . TRBV10-3 12 CATGTAGDTQYF TGTGCCACCGGAACAGCTGGAGATACGCAGTATTTT
TRBJ2-3 . . TRBV25-1 15 CASSARAPHTDTQYF TGTGCCAGCAGTGCGAGAGCCCCCCACACAGATACGCAGTATTTT
TRBJ2-1 few TRBD2 TRBV29-1 17 CSVESLAGVRSYNEQFF TGCAGCGTTGAGTCGCTAGCGGGAGTGAGGTCGTACAATGAGCAGTTCTTC
TRBJ2-5 few . TRBV7-2 11 CASAIAETQYF TGTGCCAGCGCAATAGCAGAGACCCAGTACTTC
TRBJ2-7 . . TRBV25-1 14 CASSEFGSFYEQYF TGTGCCAGCAGTGAATTCGGCAGTTTCTACGAGCAGTACTTC
TRBJ2-7 . TRBD1 TRBV5-5 15 CASSLVGTVTYEQYF TGTGCCAGCAGCTTGGTGGGGACAGTAACCTACGAGCAGTACTTC
TRBJ2-2 . . TRBV4-2 18 CASSQESVRGLGTGELFF TGTGCCAGCAGCCAAGAATCGGTGAGGGGTTTGGGCACCGGGGAGCTGTTTTTT
TRBJ2-1 . TRBD2 TRBV7-9 15 CASSILAGGHNEQFF TGTGCCAGCAGCATACTAGCGGGAGGACACAATGAGCAGTTCTTC
TRBJ2-7 . TRBD1 TRBV2 16 CASRTPGTGGSYEQYF TGTGCCAGCAGGACCCCCGGGACAGGGGGTTCCTACGAGCAGTACTTC
TRBJ2-3 few TRBD1 TRBV12-3/TRBV12-4 15 CASRSDRERTDTQYF TGTGCCAGCAGATCGGACAGGGAACGGACAGATACGCAGTATTTT